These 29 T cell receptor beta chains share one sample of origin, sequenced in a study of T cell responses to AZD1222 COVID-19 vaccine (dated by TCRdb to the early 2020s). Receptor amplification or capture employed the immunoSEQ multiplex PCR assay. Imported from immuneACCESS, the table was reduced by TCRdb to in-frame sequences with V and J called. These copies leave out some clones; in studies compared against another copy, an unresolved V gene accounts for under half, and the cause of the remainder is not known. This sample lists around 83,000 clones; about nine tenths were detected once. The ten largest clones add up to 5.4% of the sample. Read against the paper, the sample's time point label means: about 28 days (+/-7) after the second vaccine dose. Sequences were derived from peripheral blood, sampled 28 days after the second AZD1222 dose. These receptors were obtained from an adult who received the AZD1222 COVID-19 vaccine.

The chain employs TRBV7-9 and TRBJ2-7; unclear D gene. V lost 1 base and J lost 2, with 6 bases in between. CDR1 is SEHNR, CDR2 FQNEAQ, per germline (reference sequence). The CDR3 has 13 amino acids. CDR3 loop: CASSLDSTYEQYF. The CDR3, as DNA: TGTGCCAGCAGCTTAGACAGTACCTACGAGCAGTACTTC.

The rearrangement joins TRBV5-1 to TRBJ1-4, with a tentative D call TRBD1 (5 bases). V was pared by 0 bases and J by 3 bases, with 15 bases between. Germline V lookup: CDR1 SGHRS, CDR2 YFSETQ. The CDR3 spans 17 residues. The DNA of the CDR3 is TGCGCCAGCAGCTTGGCCGGTGGCAGAGGGGCTAATGAAAAACTGTTTTTT. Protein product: CASSLAGGRGANEKLFF.

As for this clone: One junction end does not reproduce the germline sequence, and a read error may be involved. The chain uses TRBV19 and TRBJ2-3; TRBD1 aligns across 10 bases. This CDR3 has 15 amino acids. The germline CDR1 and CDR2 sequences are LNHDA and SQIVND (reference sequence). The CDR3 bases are TGTGCCAGTAGTCCCGACAGGGGGCGCACGGATACGCAGTATTTT. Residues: CASSPDRGRTDTQYF.

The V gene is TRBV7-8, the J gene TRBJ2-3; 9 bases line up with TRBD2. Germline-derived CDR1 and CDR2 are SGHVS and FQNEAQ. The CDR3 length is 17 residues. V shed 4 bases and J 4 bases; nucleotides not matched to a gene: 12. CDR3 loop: CASSSRGGRGASDTQYF. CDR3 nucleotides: TGTGCCAGCAGCTCGCGGGGGGGCCGGGGGGCCTCAGATACGCAGTATTTT.

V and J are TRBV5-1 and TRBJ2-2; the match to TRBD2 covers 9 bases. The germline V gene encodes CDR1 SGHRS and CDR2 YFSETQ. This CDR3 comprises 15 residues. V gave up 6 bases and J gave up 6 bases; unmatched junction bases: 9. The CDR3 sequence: CASNPAGGPPGELFF. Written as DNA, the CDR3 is TGCGCCAGCAACCCAGCGGGGGGCCCGCCCGGGGAGCTGTTTTTT.

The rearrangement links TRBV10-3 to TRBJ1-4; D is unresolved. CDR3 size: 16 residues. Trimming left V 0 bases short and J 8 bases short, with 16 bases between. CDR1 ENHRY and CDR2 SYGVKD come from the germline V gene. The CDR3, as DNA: TGTGCCATCAGTGAGTCGACTCTAGCAACTGGAGAAAAACTGTTTTTT. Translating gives CAISESTLATGEKLFF.

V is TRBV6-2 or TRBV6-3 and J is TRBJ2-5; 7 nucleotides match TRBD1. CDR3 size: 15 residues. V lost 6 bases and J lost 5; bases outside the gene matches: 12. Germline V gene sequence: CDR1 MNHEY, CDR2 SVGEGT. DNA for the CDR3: TGTGCCAGCAGCCGCGTCGCGACAGGGTGGGAGACCCAGTACTTC. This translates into CASSRVATGWETQYF.

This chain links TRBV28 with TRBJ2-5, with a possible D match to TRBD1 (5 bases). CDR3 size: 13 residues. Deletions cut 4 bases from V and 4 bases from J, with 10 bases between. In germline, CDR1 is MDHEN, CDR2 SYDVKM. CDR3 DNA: TGTGCCAGCAGTTCGACAGCCCGAGAGACCCAGTACTTC. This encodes CASSSTARETQYF. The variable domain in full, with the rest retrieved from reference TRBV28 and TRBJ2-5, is DVKVTQSSRYLVKRTGEKVFLECVQDMDHENMFWYRQDPGLGLRLIYFSYDVKMKEKGDIPEGYSVSREKKERFSLILESASTNQTSMYLCASSSTARETQYFGPGTRLLVL.

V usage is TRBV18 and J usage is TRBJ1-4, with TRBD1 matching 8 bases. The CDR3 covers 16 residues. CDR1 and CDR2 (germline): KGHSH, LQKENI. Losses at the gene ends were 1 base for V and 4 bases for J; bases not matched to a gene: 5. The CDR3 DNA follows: TGTGCCAGCTCACCACTTTCCGGACAGGGTAATGAAAAACTGTTTTTT. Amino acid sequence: CASSPLSGQGNEKLFF.

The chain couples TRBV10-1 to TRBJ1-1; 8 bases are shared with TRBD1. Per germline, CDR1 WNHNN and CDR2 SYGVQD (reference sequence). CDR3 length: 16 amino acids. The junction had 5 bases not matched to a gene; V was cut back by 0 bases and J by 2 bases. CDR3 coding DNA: TGCGCCAGCAGTGAGTCTAGCGGGACAGGTAACACTGAAGCTTTCTTT. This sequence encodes CASSESSGTGNTEAFF.

CDR3 DNA sequence: TGTGCCAGCAGTTACCGGGACGTTGGTTACGAGCAGTACTTC. It translates to CASSYRDVGYEQYF. The J gene is TRBJ2-7, the V gene TRBV6-5; D is tentatively TRBD1 or TRBD2 (5 bases each). Germline CDR1 is MNHEY and CDR2 is SVGAGI. The CDR3 runs to 14 residues. Trimming removed 2 bases at V and 4 bases at J, with 12 bases between.

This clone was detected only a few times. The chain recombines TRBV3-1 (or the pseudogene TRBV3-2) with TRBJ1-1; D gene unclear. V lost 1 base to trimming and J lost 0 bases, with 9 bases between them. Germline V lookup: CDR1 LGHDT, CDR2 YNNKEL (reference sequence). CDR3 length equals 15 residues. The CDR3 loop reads CASSQGIGMNTEAFF. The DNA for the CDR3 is TGTGCCAGCAGCCAAGGGATTGGGATGAACACTGAAGCTTTCTTT.

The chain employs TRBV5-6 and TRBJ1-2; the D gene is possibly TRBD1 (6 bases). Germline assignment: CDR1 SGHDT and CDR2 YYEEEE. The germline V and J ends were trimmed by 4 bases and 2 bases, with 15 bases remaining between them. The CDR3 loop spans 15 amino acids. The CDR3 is CASSPWGTPNYGYTF. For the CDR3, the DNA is TGTGCCAGCAGCCCATGGGGGACACCGAACTATGGCTACACCTTC. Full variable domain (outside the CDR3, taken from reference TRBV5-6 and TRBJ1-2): DAGVTQSPTHLIKTRGQQVTLRCSPKSGHDTVSWYQQALGQGPQFIFQYYEEEERQRGNFPDRFSGHQFPNYSSELNVNALLLGDSALYLCASSPWGTPNYGYTFGSGTRLTVV.

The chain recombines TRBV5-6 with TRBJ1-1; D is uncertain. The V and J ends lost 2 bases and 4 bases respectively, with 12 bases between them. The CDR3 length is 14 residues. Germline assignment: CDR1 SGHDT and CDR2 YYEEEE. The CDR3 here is CASSFFLLGTEAFF. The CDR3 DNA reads TGTGCCAGCAGCTTCTTTTTACTGGGCACTGAAGCTTTCTTT.

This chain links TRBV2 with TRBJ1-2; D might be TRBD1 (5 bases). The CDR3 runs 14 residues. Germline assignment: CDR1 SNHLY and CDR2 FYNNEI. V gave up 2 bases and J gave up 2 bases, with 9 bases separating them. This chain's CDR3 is CASSETGQNYGYTF. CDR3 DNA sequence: TGTGCCAGCAGTGAAACGGGGCAAAACTATGGCTACACCTTC.

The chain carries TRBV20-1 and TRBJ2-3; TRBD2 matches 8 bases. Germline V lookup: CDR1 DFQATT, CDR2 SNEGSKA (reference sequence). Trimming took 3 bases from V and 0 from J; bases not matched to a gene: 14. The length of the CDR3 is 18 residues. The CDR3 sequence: CSASLSGTRSISTDTQYF. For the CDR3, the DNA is TGCAGTGCTAGTCTGTCGGGGACTAGGAGCATTAGCACAGATACGCAGTATTTT.

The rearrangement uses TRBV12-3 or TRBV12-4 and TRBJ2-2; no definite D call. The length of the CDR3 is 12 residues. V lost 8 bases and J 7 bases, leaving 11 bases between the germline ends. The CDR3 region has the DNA TGTGCCAGCCAACAAGCAAACGGGGAGCTGTTTTTT. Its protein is CASQQANGELFF.

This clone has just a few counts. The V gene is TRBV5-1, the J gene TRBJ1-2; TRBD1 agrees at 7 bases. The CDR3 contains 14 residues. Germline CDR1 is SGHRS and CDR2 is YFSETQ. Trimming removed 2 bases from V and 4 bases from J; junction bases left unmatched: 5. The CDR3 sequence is CASSFAGGLYGYTF. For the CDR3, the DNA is TGCGCCAGCAGCTTCGCAGGGGGGCTCTATGGCTACACCTTC.

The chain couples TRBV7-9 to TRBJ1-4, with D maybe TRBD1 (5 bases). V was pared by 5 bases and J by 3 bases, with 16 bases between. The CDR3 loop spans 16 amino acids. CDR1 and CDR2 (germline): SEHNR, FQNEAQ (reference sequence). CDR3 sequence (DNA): TGTGCCAGCAGCCCCCTCCGGGACGGGTCTAATGAAAAACTGTTTTTT. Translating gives CASSPLRDGSNEKLFF.

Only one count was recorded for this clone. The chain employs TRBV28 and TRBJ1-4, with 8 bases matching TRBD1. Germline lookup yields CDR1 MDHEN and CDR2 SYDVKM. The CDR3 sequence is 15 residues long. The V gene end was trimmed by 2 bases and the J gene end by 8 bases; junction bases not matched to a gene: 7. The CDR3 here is CASSLVQGAGEKLFF. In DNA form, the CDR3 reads TGTGCCAGCAGTTTAGTCCAGGGGGCAGGGGAAAAACTGTTTTTT. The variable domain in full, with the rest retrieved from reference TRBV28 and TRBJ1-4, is DVKVTQSSRYLVKRTGEKVFLECVQDMDHENMFWYRQDPGLGLRLIYFSYDVKMKEKGDIPEGYSVSREKKERFSLILESASTNQTSMYLCASSLVQGAGEKLFFGSGTQLSVL.

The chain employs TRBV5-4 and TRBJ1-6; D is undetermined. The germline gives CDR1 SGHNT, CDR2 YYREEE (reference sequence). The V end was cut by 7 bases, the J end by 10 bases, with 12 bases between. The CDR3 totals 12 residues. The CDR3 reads CASAVTGSPLHF. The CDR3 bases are TGTGCCAGCGCTGTGACCGGATCACCCCTCCACTTT. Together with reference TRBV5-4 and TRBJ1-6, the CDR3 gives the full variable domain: ETGVTQSPTHLIKTRGQQVTLRCSSQSGHNTVSWYQQALGQGPQFIFQYYREEENGRGNFPPRFSGLQFPNYSSELNVNALELDDSALYLCASAVTGSPLHFGNGTRLTVT.

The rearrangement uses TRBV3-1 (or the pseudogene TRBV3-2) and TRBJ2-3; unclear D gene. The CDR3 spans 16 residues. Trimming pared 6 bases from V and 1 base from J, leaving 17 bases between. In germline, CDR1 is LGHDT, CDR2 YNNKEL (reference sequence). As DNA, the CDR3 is TGTGCCAGCAGTGGACCCTCACCGTCGGGCACAGATACGCAGTATTTT. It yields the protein CASSGPSPSGTDTQYF.

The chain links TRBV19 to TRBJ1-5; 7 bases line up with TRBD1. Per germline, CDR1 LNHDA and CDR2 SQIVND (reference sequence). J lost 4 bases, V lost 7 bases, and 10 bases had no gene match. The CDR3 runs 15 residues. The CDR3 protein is CASISTGVANQPQHF. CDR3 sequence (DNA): TGTGCCAGTATCTCCACAGGGGTCGCAAATCAGCCCCAGCATTTT.

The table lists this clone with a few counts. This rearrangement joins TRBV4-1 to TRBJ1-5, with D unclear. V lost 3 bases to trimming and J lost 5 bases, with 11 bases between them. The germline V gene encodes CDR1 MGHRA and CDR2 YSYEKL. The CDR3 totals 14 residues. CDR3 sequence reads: CASSQGQRDQPQHF. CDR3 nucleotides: TGCGCCAGCAGCCAGGGCCAGAGAGATCAGCCCCAGCATTTT.

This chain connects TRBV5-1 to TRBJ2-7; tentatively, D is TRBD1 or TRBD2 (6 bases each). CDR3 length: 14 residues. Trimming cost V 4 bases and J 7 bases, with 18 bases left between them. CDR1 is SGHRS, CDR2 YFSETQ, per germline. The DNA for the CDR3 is TGCGCCAGCAGCCACGCGATCGGGGGCTGGGAGCAGTACTTC. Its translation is CASSHAIGGWEQYF.

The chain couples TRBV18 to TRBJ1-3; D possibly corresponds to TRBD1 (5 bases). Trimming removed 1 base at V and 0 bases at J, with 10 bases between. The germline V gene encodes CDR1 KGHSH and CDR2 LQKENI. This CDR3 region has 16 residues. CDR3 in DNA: TGTGCCAGCTCACCACAACAGGCAGGCTCTGGAAACACCATATATTTT. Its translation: CASSPQQAGSGNTIYF.

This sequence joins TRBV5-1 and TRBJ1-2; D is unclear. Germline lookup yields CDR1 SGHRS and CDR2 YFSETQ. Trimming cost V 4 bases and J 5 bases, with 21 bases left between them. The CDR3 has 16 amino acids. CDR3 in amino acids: CASSPEPEAQVYGYTF. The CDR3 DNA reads TGCGCCAGCAGCCCCGAACCCGAGGCGCAAGTTTATGGCTACACCTTC.

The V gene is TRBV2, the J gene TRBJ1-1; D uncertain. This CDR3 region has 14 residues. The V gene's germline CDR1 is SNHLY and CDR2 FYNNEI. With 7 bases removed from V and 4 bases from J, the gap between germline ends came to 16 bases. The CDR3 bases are TGTGCCAGCAAGCTCCCGCGTGGCGGCACTGAAGCTTTCTTT. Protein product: CASKLPRGGTEAFF.

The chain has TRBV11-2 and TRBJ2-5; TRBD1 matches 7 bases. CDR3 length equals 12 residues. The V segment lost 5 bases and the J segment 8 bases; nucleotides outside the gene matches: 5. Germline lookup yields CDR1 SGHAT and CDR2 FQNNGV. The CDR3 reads CASSTRDRTQYF. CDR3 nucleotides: TGTGCCAGCAGCACCCGGGACAGAACCCAGTACTTC.